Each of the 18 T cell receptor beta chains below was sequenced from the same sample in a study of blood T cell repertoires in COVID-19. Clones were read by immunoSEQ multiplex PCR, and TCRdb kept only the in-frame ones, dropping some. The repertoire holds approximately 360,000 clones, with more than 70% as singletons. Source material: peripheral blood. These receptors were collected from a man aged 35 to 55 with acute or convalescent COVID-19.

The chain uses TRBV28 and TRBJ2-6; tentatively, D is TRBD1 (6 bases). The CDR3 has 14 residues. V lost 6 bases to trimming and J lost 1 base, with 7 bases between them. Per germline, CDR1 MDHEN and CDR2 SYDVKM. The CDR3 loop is CASSRGSGANVLTF. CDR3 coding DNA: TGTGCCAGCAGCAGGGGATCTGGGGCCAACGTCCTGACTTTC.

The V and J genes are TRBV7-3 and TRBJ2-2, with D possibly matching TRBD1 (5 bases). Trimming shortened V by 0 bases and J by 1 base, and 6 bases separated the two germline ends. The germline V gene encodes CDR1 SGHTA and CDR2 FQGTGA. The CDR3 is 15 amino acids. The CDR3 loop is CASSLTGQNTGELFF. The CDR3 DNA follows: TGTGCCAGCAGCTTAACAGGACAGAACACCGGGGAGCTGTTTTTT.

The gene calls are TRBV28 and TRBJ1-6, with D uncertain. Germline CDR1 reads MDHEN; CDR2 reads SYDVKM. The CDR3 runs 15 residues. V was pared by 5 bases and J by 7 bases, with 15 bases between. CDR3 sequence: CASSTQTGMNSPLHF. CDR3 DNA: TGTGCCAGCAGTACCCAAACCGGGATGAATTCACCCCTCCACTTT. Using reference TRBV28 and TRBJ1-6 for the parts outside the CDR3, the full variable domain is DVKVTQSSRYLVKRTGEKVFLECVQDMDHENMFWYRQDPGLGLRLIYFSYDVKMKEKGDIPEGYSVSREKKERFSLILESASTNQTSMYLCASSTQTGMNSPLHFGNGTRLTVT.

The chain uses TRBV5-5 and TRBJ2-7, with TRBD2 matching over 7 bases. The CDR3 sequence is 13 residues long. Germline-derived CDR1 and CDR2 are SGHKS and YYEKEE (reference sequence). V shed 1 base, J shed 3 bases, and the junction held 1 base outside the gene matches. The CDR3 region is CASSLWEGYEQYF. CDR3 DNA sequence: TGTGCCAGCAGCTTGTGGGAGGGCTACGAGCAGTACTTC.

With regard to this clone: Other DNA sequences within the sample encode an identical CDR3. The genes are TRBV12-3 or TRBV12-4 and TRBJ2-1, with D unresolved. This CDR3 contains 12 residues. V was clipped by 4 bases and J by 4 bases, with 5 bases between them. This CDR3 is CASSSQYNEQFF. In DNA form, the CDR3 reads TGTGCCAGCAGTTCACAGTACAATGAGCAGTTCTTC.

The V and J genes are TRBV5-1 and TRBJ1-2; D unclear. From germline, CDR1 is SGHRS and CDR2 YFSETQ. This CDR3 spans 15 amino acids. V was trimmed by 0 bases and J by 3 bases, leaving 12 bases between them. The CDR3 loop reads CASSLVPGGDYGYTF. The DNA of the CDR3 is TGCGCCAGCAGCTTGGTCCCGGGTGGTGACTATGGCTACACCTTC.

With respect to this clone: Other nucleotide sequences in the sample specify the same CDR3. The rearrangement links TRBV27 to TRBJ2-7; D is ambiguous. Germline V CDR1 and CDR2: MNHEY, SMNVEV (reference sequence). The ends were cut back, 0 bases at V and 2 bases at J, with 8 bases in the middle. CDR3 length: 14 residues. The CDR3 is CASSLSPGTYEQYF. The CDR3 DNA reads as TGTGCCAGCAGTTTATCCCCAGGAACCTACGAGCAGTACTTC.

The CDR3 sequence is CASSGEKLFF. Written as DNA, the CDR3 is TGTGCCAGCAGCGGTGAAAAACTGTTTTTT. The chain combines TRBV28 with TRBJ1-4; D gene uncertain. Germline values: CDR1 MDHEN, CDR2 SYDVKM. CDR3 length equals 10 residues. The V end lost 6 bases, the J end lost 7 bases, and 3 bases lay between the germline ends.

The DNA of the CDR3 is TGTGCCACCAGCAGAGAACCCACAGGGTTCTACGAGCAGTACTTC. Translating it yields CATSREPTGFYEQYF. The chain has TRBV15 and TRBJ2-7, with D possibly being TRBD1 (6 bases). Germline V gene sequence: CDR1 LNHNV, CDR2 YYDKDF (reference sequence). CDR3 length: 15 residues. Trimming took 0 bases from V and 3 from J, leaving 12 bases between them.

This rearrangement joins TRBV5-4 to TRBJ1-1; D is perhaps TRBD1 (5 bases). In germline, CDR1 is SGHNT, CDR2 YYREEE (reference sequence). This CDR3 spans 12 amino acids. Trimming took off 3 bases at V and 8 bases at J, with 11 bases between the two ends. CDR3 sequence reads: CASSSTAAEAFF. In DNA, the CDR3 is TGTGCCAGCAGCTCGACAGCTGCCGAAGCTTTCTTT.

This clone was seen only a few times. This CDR3 is CASSESGTGQPQHF. Written as DNA, the CDR3 is TGTGCCAGCAGTGAGTCAGGGACAGGGCAGCCCCAGCATTTT. The V and J genes are TRBV6-1 and TRBJ1-5; 9 bases are shared with TRBD1. The length of the CDR3 is 14 residues. CDR1 and CDR2 from the germline V gene are MNHNS and SASEGT. With 3 bases clipped from V and 7 bases from J, the junction kept 4 bases outside the gene matches.

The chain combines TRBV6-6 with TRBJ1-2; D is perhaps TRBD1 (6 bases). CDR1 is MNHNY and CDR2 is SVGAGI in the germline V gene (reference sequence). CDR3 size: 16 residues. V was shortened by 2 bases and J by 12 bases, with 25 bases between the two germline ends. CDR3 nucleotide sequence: TGTGCCAGCAGTTACCTGGCCGGGACATCCAGCCGGGAGGACACCTTC. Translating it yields CASSYLAGTSSREDTF.

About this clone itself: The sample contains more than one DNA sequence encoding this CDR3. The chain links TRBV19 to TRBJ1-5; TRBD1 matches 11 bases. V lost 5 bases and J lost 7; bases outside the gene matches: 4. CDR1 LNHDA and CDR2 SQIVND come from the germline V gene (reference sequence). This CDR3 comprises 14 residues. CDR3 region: CASSPGTGGQPQHF. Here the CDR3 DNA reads TGTGCCAGTAGTCCTGGGACAGGGGGACAGCCCCAGCATTTT.

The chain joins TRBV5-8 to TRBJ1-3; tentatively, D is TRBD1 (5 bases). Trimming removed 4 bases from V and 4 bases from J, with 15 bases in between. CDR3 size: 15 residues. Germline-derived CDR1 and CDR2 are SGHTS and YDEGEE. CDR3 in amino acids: CASSARRGGGNTIYF. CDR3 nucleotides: TGTGCCAGCAGCGCCCGGAGGGGAGGAGGAAACACCATATATTTT.

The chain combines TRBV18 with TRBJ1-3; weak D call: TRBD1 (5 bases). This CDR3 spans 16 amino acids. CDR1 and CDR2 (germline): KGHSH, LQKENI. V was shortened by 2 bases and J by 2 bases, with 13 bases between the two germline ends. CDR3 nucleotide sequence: TGTGCCAGCTCACCAGTTTCAGGGCTAACTGGAAACACCATATATTTT. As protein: CASSPVSGLTGNTIYF.

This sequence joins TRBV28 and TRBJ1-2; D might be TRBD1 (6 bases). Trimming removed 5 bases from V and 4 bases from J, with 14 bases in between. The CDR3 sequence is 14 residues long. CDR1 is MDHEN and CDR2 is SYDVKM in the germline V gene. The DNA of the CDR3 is TGTGCCAGCAGTCCCTCAGGGGCCTTCTATGGCTACACCTTC. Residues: CASSPSGAFYGYTF.

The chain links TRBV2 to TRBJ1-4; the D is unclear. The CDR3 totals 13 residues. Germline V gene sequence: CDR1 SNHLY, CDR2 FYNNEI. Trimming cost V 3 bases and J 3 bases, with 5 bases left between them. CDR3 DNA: TGTGCCAGCAGTGATCCCTCTAATGAAAAACTGTTTTTT. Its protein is CASSDPSNEKLFF.

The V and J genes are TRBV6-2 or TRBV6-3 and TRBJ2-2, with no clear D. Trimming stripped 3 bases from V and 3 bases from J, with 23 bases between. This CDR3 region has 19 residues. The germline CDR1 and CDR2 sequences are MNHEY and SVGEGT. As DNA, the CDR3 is TGTGCCAGCAGTTATGGATATGGAGCCCAAACCCCCGACACCGGGGAGCTGTTTTTT. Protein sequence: CASSYGYGAQTPDTGELFF.